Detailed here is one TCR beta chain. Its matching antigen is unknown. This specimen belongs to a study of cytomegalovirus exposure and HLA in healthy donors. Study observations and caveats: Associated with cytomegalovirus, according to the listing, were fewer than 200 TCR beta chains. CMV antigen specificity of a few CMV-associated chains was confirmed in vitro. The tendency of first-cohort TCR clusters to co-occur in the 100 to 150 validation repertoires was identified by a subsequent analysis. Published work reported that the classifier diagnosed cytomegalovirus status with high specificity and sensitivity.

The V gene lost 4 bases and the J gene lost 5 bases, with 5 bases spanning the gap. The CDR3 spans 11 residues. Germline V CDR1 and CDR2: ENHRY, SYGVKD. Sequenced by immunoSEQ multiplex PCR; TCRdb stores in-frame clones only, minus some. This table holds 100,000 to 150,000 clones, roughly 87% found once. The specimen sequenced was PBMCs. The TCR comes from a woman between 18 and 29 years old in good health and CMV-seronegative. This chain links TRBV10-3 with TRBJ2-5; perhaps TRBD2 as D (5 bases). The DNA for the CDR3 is TGTGCCATCAGTGGCGGGGAGACCCAGTACTTC. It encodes CAISGGETQYF.